This TCR beta chain appears in the sequencing data of a study of blood T cells in healthy people across ages. Combining a sample-barcoded 5' primer with a J-beta primer mix, a second PCR ran for about 7 to 11 cycles. TCRdb redid the calling of the 5' RACE reads with MiXCR, one entry per CDR3 protein. The sample holds about 400,000 distinct CDR3 sequences, roughly half seen once. The junction had 4 bases not matched to a gene; V was cut back by 3 bases and J by 4 bases. Looked up from germline, CDR1 is KGHDR and CDR2 is SFDVKD. CDR3 length: 15 amino acids. The sample was blood. The TCR sequence derives from a man between 60 and 70 years old in good health. The chain couples TRBV24-1 to TRBJ2-7; 11 bases are shared with TRBD1. The CDR3 here is CATSDPGQGDYEQYF. CDR3 DNA: TGTGCCACCAGTGATCCGGGACAGGGGGATTACGAGCAGTACTTC.